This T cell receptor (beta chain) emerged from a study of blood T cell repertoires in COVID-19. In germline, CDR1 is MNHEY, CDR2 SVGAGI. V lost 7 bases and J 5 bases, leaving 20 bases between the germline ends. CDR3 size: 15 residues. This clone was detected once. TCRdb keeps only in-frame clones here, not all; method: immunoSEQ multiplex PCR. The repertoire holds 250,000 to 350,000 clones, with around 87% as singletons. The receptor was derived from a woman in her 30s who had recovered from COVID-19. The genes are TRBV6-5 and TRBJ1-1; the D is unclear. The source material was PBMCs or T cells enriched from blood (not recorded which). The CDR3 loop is CASNKAHTGSTEAFF. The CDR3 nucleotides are TGTGCCAGCAATAAGGCCCACACTGGGAGTACTGAAGCTTTCTTT.